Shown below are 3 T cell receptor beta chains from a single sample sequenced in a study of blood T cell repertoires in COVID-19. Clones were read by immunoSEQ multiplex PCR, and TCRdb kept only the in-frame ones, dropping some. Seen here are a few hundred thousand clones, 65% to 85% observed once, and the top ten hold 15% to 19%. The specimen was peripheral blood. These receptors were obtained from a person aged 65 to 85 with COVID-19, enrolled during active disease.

The CDR3 loop reads CASSGTGGNTEAFF. CDR3 DNA: TGTGCCAGCAGCGGGACAGGGGGGAACACTGAAGCTTTCTTT. This chain uses TRBV9 with TRBJ1-1; the match to TRBD1 covers 10 bases. CDR3 length equals 14 residues. CDR1 SGDLS and CDR2 YYNGEE come from the germline V gene. The V segment lost 3 bases and the J segment 1 base; nucleotides outside the gene matches: 0.

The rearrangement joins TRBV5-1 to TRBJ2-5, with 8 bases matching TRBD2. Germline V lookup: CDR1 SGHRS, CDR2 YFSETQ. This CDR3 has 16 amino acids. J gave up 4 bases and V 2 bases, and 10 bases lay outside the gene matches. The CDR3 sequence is CASSLDTSGEGETQYF. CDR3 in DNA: TGCGCCAGCAGCTTAGATACTAGCGGCGAGGGAGAGACCCAGTACTTC.

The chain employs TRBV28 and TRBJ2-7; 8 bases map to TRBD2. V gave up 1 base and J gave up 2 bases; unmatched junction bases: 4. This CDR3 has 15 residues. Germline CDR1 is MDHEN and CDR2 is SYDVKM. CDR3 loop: CASSLYREGPYEQYF. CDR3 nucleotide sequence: TGTGCCAGCAGTTTATACCGGGAGGGCCCCTACGAGCAGTACTTC.